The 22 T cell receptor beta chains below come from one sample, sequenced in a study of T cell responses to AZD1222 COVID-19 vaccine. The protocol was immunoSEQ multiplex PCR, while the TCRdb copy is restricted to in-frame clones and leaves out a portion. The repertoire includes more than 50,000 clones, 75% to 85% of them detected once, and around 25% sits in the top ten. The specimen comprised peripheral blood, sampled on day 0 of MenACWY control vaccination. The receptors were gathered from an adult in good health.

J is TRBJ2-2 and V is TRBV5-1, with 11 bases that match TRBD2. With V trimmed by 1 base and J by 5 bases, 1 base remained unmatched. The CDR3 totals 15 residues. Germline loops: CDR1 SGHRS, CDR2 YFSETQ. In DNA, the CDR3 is TGCGCCAGCAGCTTGACTAGCGGGAGTACCGGGGAGCTGTTTTTT. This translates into CASSLTSGSTGELFF.

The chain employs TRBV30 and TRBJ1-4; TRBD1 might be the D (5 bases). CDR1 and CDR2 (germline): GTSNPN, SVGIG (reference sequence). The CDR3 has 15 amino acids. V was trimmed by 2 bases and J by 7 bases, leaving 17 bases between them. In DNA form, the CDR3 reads TGTGCCTGGAGTCGAGGCGGGGCCGTCGTTGAAAAACTGTTTTTT. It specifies CAWSRGGAVVEKLFF.

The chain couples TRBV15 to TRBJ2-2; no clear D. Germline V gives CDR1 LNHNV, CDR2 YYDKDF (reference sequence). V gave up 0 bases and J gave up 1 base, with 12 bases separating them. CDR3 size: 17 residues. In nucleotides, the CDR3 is TGTGCCACCAGCAGAGATCGGAGCCGACTGAACACCGGGGAGCTGTTTTTT. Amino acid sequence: CATSRDRSRLNTGELFF. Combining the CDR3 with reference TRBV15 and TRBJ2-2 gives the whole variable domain DAMVIQNPRYQVTQFGKPVTLSCSQTLNHNVMYWYQQKSSQAPKLLFHYYDKDFNNEADTPDNFQSRRPNTSFCFLDIRSPGLGDTAMYLCATSRDRSRLNTGELFFGEGSRLTVL.

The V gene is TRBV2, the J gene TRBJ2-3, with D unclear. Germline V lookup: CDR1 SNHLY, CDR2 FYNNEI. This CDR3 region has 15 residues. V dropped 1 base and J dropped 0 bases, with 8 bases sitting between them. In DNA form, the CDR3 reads TGTGCCAGCAGTGAAGGGTTCCTAAGCACAGATACGCAGTATTTT. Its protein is CASSEGFLSTDTQYF.

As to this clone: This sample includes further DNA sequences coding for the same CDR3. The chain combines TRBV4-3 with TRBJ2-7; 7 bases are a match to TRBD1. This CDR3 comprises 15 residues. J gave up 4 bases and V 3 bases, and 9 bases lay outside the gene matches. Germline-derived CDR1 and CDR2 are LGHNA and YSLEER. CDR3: CASSQEWDSLYEQYF. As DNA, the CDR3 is TGCGCCAGCAGCCAGGAATGGGACAGCCTTTACGAGCAGTACTTC.

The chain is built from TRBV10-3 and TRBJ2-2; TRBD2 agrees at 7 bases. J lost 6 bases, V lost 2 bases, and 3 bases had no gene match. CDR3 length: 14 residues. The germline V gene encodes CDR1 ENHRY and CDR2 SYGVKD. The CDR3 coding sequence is TGTGCCATCAGTGAGGGCGGGGGAGCCGGGGAGCTGTTTTTT. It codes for CAISEGGGAGELFF.

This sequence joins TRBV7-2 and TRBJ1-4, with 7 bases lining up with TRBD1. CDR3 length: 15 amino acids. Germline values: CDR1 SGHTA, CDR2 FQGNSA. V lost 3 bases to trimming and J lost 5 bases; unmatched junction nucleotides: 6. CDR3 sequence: CASSLTGTVNEKLFF. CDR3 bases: TGTGCCAGCAGCTTGACCGGGACAGTGAATGAAAAACTGTTTTTT.

Here the CDR3 DNA reads TGTGCCAGCAGTTCCGGGACAGGGGCGTTCGGCTACACCTTC. It encodes CASSSGTGAFGYTF. This chain connects TRBV2 to TRBJ1-2; 10 nucleotides match TRBD1. The CDR3 loop spans 14 amino acids. Germline values: CDR1 SNHLY, CDR2 FYNNEI. V shed 5 bases, J shed 8 bases, and the junction held 8 bases outside the gene matches.

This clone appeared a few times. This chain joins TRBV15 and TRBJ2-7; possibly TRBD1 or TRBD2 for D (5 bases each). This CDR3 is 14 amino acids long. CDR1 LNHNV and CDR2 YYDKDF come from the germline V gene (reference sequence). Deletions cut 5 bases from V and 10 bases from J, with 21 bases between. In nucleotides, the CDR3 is TGTGCCACCAGCCCCGCTAAATTGCCGGGACCTCAGTACTTC. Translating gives CATSPAKLPGPQYF.

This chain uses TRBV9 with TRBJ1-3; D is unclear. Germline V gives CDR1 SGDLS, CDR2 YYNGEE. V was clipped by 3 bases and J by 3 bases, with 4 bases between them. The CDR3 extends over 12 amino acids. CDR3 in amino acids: CASSGDGNTIYF. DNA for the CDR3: TGTGCCAGCAGCGGCGATGGAAACACCATATATTTT.

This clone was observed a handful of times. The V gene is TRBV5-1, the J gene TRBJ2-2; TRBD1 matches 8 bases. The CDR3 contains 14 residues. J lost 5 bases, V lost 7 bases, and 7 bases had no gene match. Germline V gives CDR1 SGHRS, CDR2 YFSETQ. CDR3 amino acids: CASADRAQTGELFF. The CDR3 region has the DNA TGCGCCAGCGCGGACAGGGCGCAGACCGGGGAGCTGTTTTTT.

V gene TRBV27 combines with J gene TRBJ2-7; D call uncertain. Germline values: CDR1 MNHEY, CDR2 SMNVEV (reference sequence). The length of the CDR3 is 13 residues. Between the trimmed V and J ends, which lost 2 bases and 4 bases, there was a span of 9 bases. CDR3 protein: CASSLGIEYEQYF. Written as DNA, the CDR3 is TGTGCCAGCAGTTTAGGGATAGAATACGAGCAGTACTTC.

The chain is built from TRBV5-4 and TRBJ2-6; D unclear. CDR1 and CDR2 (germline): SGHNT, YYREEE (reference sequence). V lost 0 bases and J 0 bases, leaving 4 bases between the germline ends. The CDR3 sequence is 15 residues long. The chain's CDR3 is CASSLGFSGANVLTF. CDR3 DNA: TGTGCCAGCAGCTTGGGTTTCTCTGGGGCCAACGTCCTGACTTTC.

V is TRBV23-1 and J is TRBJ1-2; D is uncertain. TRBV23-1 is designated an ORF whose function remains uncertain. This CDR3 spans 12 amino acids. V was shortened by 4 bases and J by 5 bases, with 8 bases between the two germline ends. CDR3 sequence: CASSPQTYGYTF. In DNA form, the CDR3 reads TGCGCCAGCAGTCCCCAGACTTATGGCTACACCTTC.

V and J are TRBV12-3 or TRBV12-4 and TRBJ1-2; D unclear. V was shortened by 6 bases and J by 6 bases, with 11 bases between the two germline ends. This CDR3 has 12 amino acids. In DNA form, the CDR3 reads TGTGCCAGCAGAATTTACACCGATGGCTACACCTTC. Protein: CASRIYTDGYTF.

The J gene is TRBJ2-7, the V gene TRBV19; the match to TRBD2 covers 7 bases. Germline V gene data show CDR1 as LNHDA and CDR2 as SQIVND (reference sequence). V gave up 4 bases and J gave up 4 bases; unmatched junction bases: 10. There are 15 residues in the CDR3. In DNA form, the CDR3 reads TGTGCCAGTAGTACAGCGGGGACTGCGGGGTACGAGCAGTACTTC. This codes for CASSTAGTAGYEQYF.

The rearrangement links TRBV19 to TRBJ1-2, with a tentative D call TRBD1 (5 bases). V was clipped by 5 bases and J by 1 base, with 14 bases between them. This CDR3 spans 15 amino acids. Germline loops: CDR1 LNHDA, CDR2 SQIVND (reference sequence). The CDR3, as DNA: TGTGCCAGTAGTGCCCAACAGGCTGGTAACTATGGCTACACCTTC. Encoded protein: CASSAQQAGNYGYTF.

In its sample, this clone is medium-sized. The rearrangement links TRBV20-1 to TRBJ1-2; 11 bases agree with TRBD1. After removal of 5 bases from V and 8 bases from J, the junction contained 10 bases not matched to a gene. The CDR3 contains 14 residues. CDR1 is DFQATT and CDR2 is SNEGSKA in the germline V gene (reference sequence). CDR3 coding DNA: TGCAGTGCTCGTGCGGGACAGGGGGAATGGGGCTACACCTTC. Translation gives CSARAGQGEWGYTF.

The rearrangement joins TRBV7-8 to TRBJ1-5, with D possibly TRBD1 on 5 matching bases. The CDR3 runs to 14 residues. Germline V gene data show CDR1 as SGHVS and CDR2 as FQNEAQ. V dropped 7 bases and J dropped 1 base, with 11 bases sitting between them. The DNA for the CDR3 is TGTGCCAGCAATGAGGGGATAAGCAATCAGCCCCAGCATTTT. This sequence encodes CASNEGISNQPQHF. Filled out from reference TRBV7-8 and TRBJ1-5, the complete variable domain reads GAGVSQSPRYKVAKRGQDVALRCDPISGHVSLFWYQQALGQGPEFLTYFQNEAQLDKSGLPSDRFFAERPEGSVSTLKIQRTQQEDSAVYLCASNEGISNQPQHFGDGTRLSIL.

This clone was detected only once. CDR3 residues: CASSLVGSGANVLTF. For the CDR3, the DNA is TGTGCCAGCAGCTTGGTAGGGTCTGGGGCCAACGTCCTGACTTTC. The V and J genes are TRBV5-4 and TRBJ2-6; D not resolved. V lost 0 bases to trimming and J lost 1 base, with 5 bases between them. Per the germline V gene, CDR1 is SGHNT and CDR2 is YYREEE (reference sequence). This CDR3 comprises 15 residues.

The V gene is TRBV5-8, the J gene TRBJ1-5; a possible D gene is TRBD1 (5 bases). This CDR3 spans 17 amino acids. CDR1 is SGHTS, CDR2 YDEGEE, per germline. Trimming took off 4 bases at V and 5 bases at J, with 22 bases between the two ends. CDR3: CASSPLKTAGYHQPQHF. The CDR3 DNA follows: TGTGCCAGCAGCCCCCTCAAAACGGCAGGGTATCATCAGCCCCAGCATTTT.

The CDR3 coding sequence is TGCGCCAGCAGCCAAGACAGGGGCTATGGCTACACCTTC. Amino acid sequence: CASSQDRGYGYTF. The rearrangement links TRBV4-1 to TRBJ1-2; weak D call: TRBD1 (6 bases). CDR3 size: 13 residues. Germline CDR1 reads MGHRA; CDR2 reads YSYEKL. Trimming removed 0 bases from V and 4 bases from J, with 6 bases in between.